This entry is about one TCR beta chain. Its antigen is not known. Profiled with immunoSEQ multiplex PCR; TCRdb holds only in-frame clones, not every one. The table includes approximately 200,000 clones, 70% to 85% detected once. V lost 4 bases and J lost 3, with 8 bases in between. This CDR3 contains 13 residues. The germline V gene has CDR1 SEHNR and CDR2 FQNEAQ (reference sequence). The entry originates in a study of cytomegalovirus exposure and HLA in healthy donors. Study-level results: Per published reports, the classifier diagnosed cytomegalovirus status with high specificity and sensitivity. The listing of 150 to 200 TCR beta chains classed them as cytomegalovirus-associated.

The sequenced material came from PBMCs. The clonotype was recovered from a woman younger than 45 in good health and CMV-seropositive. The chain carries TRBV7-9 and TRBJ2-3; D is possibly TRBD1 (6 bases). The CDR3 DNA follows: TGTGCCAGCAGCTGGGACACTACAGATACGCAGTATTTT. Protein: CASSWDTTDTQYF.